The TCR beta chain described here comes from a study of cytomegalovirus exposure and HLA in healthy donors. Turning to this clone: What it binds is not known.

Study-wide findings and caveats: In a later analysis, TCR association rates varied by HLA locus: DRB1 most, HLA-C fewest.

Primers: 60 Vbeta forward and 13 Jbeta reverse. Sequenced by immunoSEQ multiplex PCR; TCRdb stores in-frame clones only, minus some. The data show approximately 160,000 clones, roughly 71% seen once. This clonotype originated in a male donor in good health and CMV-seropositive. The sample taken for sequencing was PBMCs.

This chain's CDR3 is CASSKKRVLSTDTQYF. Here the CDR3 DNA reads TGTGCCAGCTCTAAGAAGCGGGTGTTAAGCACAGATACGCAGTATTTT. The chain recombines TRBV7-8 with TRBJ2-3; tentatively, D is TRBD2 (6 bases). In germline, CDR1 is SGHVS, CDR2 FQNEAQ. The CDR3 has 16 residues. V shed 8 bases and J shed 0 bases, with 18 bases lying between them. Combining the CDR3 with reference TRBV7-8 and TRBJ2-3 gives the whole variable domain GAGVSQSPRYKVAKRGQDVALRCDPISGHVSLFWYQQALGQGPEFLTYFQNEAQLDKSGLPSDRFFAERPEGSVSTLKIQRTQQEDSAVYLCASSKKRVLSTDTQYFGPGTRLTVL.